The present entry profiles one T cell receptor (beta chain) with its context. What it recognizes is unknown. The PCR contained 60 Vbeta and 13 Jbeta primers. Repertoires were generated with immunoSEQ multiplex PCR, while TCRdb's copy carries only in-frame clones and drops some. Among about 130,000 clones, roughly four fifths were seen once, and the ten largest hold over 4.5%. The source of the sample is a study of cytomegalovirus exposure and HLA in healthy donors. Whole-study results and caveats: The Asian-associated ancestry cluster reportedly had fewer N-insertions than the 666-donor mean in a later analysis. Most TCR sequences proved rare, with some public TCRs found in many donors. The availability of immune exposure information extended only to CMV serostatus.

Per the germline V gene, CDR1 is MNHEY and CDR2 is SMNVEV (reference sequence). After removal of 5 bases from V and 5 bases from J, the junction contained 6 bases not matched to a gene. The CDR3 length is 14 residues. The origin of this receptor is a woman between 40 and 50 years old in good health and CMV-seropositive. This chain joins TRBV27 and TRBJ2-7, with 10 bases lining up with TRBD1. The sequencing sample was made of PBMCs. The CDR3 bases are TGTGCCAGCAGTAGGACAGGGGGATCCCACGAGCAGTACTTC. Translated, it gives CASSRTGGSHEQYF.